These T cell receptor beta chains were read from a single sample in a study of blood T cell repertoires in COVID-19. Profiling relied on immunoSEQ multiplex PCR, and the TCRdb table lists in-frame clones only, not all of them. Of some 39,000 clones listed, approximately 85% are singletons. The sequencing sample was made of peripheral blood. Receptor source: a man aged 55 to 69 with acute or convalescent COVID-19. Each CDR3 is given with its conserved first and last residue. A D gene is named only where the DNA matches it firmly. Clone size appears in some rows only: once, few, many, or a class for an expanded clone.

size: .
length: 11
V: TRBV6-4
D: .
J: TRBJ1-2
DNA: TGTGCCAGCCCCCGCCCTTCAGCCGGGAACTTC
CDR3: CASPRPSAGNF

size: .
length: 14
V: TRBV11-2
D: .
J: TRBJ2-1
DNA: TGTGCCAGCGCGGGCCGGAGGTGGGACAATGAGCAGTTCTTC
CDR3: CASAGRRWDNEQFF

size: .
length: 20
V: TRBV21-1
D: .
J: TRBJ1-2
DNA: TGTGCCAGCAGCCCAACTTTGAGGATCGGCCGGACAGACACTAACTATGGCTACACCTTC
CDR3: CASSPTLRIGRTDTNYGYTF

size: .
length: 14
V: TRBV3-1/TRBV3-2
D: TRBD1
J: TRBJ1-1
DNA: TGTGCCAGCACCTCATCAGGGGGGAACACTGAAGCTTTCTTT
CDR3: CASTSSGGNTEAFF

size: .
length: 15
V: TRBV7-2
D: .
J: TRBJ2-2
DNA: TGTGCCAGCAGCTTCTTTACAGCGAACACCGGGGAGCTGTTTTTT
CDR3: CASSFFTANTGELFF

size: .
length: 14
V: TRBV10-3
D: .
J: TRBJ1-1
DNA: TGTGCCATCAGCAAGGGACACGAGAACACTGAAGCTTTCTTT
CDR3: CAISKGHENTEAFF

size: .
length: 18
V: TRBV25-1
D: .
J: TRBJ2-6
DNA: TGTGCCAGCAGTGAACATCAGGGCTCCAGCTCTGGGGCCAACGTCCTGACTTTC
CDR3: CASSEHQGSSSGANVLTF

size: .
length: 16
V: TRBV18
D: TRBD1
J: TRBJ2-4
DNA: TGTGCCAGCTCACCCCTTGGGACAGGGGGGGAAAACATTCAGTACTTC
CDR3: CASSPLGTGGENIQYF

size: .
length: 12
V: TRBV11-2
D: .
J: TRBJ1-1
DNA: TGTGCCAGCAGCTTAGGGGCGCTAAAAGCTTTCTTT
CDR3: CASSLGALKAFF

size: few
length: 15
V: TRBV19
D: TRBD1
J: TRBJ1-1
DNA: TGTGCCAGCTGGGACAGGGCATCCATTCGCACTGAAGCTTTCTTT
CDR3: CASWDRASIRTEAFF

size: once
length: 16
V: TRBV15
D: TRBD2
J: TRBJ2-2
DNA: TGTGCCACCAGCGGCGGGGGGGCTGTTCGGACCGGGGAGCTGTTTTTT
CDR3: CATSGGGAVRTGELFF

size: .
length: 16
V: TRBV5-1
D: .
J: TRBJ2-2
DNA: TGCGCCAGCACGGATCAGGGAGGCCCGGGGACCGGGGAGCTGTTTTTT
CDR3: CASTDQGGPGTGELFF

size: .
length: 16
V: TRBV27
D: TRBD2
J: TRBJ2-1
DNA: TGTGCCAGCAGGCCGCGACTAGCGGGAGGGAACAATGAGCAGTTCTTC
CDR3: CASRPRLAGGNNEQFF

size: .
length: 14
V: TRBV29-1
D: TRBD1
J: TRBJ1-2
DNA: TGCAGCGTTGATCCAGGGGGAAAGGGCTATGGCTACACCTTC
CDR3: CSVDPGGKGYGYTF

size: .
length: 16
V: TRBV5-5
D: TRBD1
J: TRBJ1-4
DNA: TGTGCCAGCAGCTTGGGGAACAGGGGCCTTAATGAAAAACTGTTTTTT
CDR3: CASSLGNRGLNEKLFF

size: .
length: 15
V: TRBV6-2/TRBV6-3
D: .
J: TRBJ1-1
DNA: TGTGCCAGCAGTTACATATCCCGGGCGGGCACTGAAGCTTTCTTT
CDR3: CASSYISRAGTEAFF

size: .
length: 16
V: TRBV24-1
D: TRBD1
J: TRBJ2-2
DNA: TGTGCCACCAGTGAGGCGGGGACAGGGAACACCGGGGAGCTGTTTTTT
CDR3: CATSEAGTGNTGELFF

size: .
length: 12
V: TRBV6-6
D: .
J: TRBJ1-5
DNA: TGTGCCAGCAGGACGGGTAGTCAGCCCCAGCATTTT
CDR3: CASRTGSQPQHF

size: once
length: 12
V: TRBV12-3/TRBV12-4
D: .
J: TRBJ1-2
DNA: TGTGCCAGCAGTTTACAGTCATATGGCTACACCTTC
CDR3: CASSLQSYGYTF

size: .
length: 14
V: TRBV28
D: .
J: TRBJ2-3
DNA: TGTGCCAGCAGTTTTGGGCAGGGGTCAGATACGCAGTATTTT
CDR3: CASSFGQGSDTQYF

size: .
length: 15
V: TRBV19
D: TRBD2
J: TRBJ2-4
DNA: TGTGCCAGTAGTCGACTAGCGCCGACTTCAAACATTCAGTACTTC
CDR3: CASSRLAPTSNIQYF